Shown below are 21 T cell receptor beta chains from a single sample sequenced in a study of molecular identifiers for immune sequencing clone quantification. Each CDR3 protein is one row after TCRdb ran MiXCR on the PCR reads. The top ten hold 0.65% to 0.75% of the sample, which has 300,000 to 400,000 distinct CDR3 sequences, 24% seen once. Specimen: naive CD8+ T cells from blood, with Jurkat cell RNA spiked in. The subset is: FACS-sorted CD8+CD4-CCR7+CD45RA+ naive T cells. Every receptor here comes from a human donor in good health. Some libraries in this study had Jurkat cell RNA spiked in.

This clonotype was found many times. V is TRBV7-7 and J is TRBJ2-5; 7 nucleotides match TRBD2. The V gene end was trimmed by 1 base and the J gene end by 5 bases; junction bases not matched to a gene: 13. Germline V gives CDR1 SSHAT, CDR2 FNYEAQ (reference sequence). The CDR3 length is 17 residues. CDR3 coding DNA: TGTGCCAGCAGCTTAGGCGCTCAGGGCGGGGGTATGGAGACCCAGTACTTC. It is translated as CASSLGAQGGGMETQYF.

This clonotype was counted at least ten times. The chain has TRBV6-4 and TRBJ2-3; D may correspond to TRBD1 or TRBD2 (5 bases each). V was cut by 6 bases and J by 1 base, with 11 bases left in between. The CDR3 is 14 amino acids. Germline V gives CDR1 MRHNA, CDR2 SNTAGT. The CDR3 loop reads CASSYGGGTDTQYF. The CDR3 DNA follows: TGTGCCAGCAGCTATGGGGGTGGCACAGATACGCAGTATTTT.

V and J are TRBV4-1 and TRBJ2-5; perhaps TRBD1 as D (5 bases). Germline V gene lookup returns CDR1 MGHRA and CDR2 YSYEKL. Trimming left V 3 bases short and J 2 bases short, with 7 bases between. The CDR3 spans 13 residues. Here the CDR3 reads CASSHRQQETQYF. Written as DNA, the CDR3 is TGCGCCAGCAGCCACAGACAGCAAGAGACCCAGTACTTC.

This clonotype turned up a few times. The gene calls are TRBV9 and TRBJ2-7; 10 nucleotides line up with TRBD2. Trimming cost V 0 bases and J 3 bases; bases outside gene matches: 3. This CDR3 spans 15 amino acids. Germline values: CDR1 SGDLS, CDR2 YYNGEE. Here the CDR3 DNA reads TGTGCCAGCAGCGTAGGCTCTAGCGGGAGCTACGAGCAGTACTTC. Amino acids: CASSVGSSGSYEQYF.

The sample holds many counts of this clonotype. CDR3 bases: TGTGCCAGCACACCCTCTACCGCAGATACGCAGTATTTT. Amino acid sequence: CASTPSTADTQYF. The J gene is TRBJ2-3, the V gene TRBV12-3 or TRBV12-4; D unclear. Trimming removed 7 bases from V and 4 bases from J, with 12 bases in between. The CDR3 contains 13 residues.

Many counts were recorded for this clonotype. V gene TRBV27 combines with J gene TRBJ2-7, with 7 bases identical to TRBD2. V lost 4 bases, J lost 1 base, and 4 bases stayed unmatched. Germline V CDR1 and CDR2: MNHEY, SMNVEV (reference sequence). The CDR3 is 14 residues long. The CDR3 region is CASSSGLVSYEQYF. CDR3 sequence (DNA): TGTGCCAGCAGTTCCGGACTAGTTTCCTACGAGCAGTACTTC.

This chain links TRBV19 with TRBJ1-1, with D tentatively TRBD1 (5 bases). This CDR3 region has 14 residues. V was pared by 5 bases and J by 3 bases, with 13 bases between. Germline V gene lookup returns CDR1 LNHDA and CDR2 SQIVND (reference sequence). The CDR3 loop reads CASSSPGGYTEAFF. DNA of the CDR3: TGTGCCAGTAGTTCACCCGGGGGATACACTGAAGCTTTCTTT.

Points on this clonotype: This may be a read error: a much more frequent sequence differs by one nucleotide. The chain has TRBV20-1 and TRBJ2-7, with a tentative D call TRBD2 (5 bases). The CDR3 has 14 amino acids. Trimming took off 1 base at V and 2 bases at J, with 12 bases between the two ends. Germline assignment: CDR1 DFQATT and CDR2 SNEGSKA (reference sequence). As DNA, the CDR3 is TGCAGTGCTAGAGGGGAGATCCCCCCCTACGAGCAGTACTTC. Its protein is CSARGEIPPYEQYF.

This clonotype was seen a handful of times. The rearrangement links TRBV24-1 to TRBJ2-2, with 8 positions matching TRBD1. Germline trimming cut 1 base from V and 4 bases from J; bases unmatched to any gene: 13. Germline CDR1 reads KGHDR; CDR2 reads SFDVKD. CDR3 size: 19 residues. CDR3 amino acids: CATSDFSPRTGSSTGELFF. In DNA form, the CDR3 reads TGTGCCACCAGTGATTTTTCCCCTCGGACAGGGTCGAGCACCGGGGAGCTGTTTTTT.

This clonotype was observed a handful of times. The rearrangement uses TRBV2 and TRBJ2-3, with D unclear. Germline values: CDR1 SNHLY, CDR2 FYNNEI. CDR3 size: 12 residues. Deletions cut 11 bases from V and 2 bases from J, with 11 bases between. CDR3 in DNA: TGTGCCGGCATCACCAACACAGATACGCAGTATTTT. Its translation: CAGITNTDTQYF.

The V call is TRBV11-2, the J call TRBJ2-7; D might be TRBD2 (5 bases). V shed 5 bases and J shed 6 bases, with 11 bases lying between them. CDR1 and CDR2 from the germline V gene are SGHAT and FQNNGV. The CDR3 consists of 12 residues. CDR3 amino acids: CASSQTAGEQYF. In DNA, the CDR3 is TGTGCCAGCAGCCAGACGGCGGGCGAGCAGTACTTC.

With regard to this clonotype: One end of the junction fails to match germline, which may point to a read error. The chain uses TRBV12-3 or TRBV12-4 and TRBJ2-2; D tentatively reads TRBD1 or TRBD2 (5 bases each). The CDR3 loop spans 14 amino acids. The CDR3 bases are TGTGCCAGCAGTTTTTCAGCGGACACCGTGGAGCTGTTTTTT. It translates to CASSFSADTVELFF.

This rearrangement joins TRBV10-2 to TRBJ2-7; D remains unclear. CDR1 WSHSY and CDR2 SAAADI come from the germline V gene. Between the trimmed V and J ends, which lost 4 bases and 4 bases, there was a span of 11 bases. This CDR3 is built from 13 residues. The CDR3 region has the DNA TGCGCCAGCAGTGTTGGCAGCCAGTACGAGCAGTACTTC. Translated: CASSVGSQYEQYF.

The CDR3 DNA follows: TGTGCCAGCAGCCCCGGACCGGGCTCCTACGAGCAGTACTTC. Protein: CASSPGPGSYEQYF. The chain combines TRBV5-4 with TRBJ2-7; D not resolved. Trimming took 4 bases from V and 0 from J, leaving 11 bases between them. This CDR3 is 14 amino acids long. CDR1 and CDR2 (germline): SGHNT, YYREEE (reference sequence).

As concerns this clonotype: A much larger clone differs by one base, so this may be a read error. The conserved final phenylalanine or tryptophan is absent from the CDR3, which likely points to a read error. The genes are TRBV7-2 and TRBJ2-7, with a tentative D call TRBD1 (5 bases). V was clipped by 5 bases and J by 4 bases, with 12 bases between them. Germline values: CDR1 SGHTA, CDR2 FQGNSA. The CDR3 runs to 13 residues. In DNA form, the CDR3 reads TGTGCCAGCAGCCCGACAGACACGTACGAGCAGTACTCC. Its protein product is CASSPTDTYEQYS.

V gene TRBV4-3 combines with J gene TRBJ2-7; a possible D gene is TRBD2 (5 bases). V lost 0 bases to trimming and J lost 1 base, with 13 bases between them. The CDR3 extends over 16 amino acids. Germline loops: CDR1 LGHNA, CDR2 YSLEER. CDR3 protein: CASSQDWRVLSYEQYF. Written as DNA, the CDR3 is TGCGCCAGCAGCCAAGATTGGCGGGTGCTATCCTACGAGCAGTACTTC.

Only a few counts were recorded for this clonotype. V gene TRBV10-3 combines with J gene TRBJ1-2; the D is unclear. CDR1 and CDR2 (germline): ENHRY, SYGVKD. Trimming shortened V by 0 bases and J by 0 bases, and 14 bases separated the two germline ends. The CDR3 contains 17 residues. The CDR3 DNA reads TGTGCCATCAGTGAGTCGTCCACTCCGGGAGCTAACTATGGCTACACCTTC. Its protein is CAISESSTPGANYGYTF.

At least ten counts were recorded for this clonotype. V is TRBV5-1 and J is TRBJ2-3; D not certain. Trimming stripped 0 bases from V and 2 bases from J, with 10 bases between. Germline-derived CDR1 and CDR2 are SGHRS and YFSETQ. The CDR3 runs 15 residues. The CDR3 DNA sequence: TGCGCCAGCAGCTTGGAGGACCACTACACAGATACGCAGTATTTT. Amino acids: CASSLEDHYTDTQYF.

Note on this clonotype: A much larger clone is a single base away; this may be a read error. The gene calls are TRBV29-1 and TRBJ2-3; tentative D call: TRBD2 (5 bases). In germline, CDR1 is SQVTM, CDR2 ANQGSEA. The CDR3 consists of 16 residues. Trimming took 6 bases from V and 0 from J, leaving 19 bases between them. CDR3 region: CSVAGGPFTSTDTQYF. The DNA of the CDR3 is TGCAGCGTCGCCGGCGGGCCCTTTACTAGCACAGATACGCAGTATTTT.

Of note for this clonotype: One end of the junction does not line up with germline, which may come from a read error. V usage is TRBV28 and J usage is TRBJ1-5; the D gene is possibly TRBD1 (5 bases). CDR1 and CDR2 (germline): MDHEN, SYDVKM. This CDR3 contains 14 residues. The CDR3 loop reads CAGSFRDSNQPQHF. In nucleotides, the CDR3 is TGTGCCGGCAGTTTCCGGGACAGCAATCAGCCCCAGCATTTT. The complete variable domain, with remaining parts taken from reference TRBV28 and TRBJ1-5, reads DVKVTQSSRYLVKRTGEKVFLECVQDMDHENMFWYRQDPGLGLRLIYFSYDVKMKEKGDIPEGYSVSREKKERFSLILESASTNQTSMYLCAGSFRDSNQPQHFGDGTRLSIL.

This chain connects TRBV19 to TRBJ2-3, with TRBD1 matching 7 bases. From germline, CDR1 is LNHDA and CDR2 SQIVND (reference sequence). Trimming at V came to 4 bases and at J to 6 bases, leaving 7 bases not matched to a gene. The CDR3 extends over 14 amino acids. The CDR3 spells CASSTVQGPDTQYF. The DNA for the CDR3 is TGTGCCAGTAGTACAGTACAGGGGCCCGATACGCAGTATTTT.